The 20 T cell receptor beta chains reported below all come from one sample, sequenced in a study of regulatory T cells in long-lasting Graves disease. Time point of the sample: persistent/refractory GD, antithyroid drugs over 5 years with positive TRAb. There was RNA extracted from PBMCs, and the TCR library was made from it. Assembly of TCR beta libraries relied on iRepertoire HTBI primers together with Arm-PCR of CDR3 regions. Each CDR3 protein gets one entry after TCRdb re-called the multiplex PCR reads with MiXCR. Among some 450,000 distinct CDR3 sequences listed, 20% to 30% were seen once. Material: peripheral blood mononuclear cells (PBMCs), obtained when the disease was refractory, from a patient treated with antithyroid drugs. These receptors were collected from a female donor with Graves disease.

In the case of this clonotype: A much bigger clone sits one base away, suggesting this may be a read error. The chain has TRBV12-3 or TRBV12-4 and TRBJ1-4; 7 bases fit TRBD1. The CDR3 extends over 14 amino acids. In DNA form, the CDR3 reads TGTGCCAGCAGTTTAGAAGGTTGGAACAGGGGACTGTCTTTT. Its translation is CASSLEGWNRGLSF.

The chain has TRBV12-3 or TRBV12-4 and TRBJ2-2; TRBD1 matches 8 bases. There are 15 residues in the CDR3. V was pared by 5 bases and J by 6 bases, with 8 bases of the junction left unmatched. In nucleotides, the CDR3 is TGTGCCAGCAGTCCGCGACAGGGGAGTGCCGGGGAGCTGTTTTTT. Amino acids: CASSPRQGSAGELFF.

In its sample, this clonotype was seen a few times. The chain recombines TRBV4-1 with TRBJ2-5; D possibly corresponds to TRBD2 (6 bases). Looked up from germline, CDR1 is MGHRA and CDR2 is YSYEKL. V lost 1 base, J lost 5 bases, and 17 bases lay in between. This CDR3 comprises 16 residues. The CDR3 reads CASSQVPAPGVETQYF. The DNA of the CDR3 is TGCGCCAGCAGCCAAGTCCCAGCACCGGGGGTGGAGACCCAGTACTTC.

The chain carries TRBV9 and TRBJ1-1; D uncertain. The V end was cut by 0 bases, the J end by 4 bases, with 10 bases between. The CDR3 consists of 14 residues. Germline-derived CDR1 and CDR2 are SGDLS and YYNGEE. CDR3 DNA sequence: TGTGCCAGCAGCGTAGTTCGGGGAGGCACTGAAGCTTTCTTT. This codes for CASSVVRGGTEAFF.

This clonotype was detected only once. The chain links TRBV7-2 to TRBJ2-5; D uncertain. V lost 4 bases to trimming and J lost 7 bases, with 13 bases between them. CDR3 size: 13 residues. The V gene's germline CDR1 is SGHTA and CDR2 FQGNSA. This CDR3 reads CASSSGPTGTQYF. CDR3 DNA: TGTGCCAGCAGCTCCGGCCCAACCGGGACCCAGTACTTC.

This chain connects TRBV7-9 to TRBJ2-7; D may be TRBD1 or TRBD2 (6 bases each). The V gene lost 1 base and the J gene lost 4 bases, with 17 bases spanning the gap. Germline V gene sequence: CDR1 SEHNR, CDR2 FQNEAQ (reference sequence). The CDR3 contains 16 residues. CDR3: CASSLGGDILVYEQYF. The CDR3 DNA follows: TGTGCCAGCAGCTTAGGGGGGGACATCCTGGTTTACGAGCAGTACTTC.

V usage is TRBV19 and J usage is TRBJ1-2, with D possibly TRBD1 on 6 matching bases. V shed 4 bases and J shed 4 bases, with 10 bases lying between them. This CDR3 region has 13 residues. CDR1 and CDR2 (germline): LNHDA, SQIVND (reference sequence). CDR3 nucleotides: TGTGCCAGTAGTACCCCGACAGGCTATGGCTACACCTTC. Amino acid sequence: CASSTPTGYGYTF.

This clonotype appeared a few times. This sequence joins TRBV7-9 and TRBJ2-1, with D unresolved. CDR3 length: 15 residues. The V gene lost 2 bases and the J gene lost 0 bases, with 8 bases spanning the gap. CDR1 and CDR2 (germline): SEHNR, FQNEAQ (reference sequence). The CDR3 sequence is CASSLLGGSYNEQFF. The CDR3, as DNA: TGTGCCAGCAGCTTACTAGGTGGCTCCTACAATGAGCAGTTCTTC.

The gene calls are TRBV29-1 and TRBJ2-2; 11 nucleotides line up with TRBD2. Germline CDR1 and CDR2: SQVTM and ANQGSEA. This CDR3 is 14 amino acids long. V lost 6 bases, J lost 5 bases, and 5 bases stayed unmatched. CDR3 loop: CSVPSGRRTGELFF. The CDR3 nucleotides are TGCAGCGTCCCTAGCGGGAGGAGGACCGGGGAGCTGTTTTTT.

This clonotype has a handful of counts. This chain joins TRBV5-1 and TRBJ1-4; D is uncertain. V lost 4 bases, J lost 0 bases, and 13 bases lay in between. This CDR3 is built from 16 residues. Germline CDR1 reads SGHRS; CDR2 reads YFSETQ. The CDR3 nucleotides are TGCGCCAGCAGCCCGGAGCGAACAGCAACTAATGAAAAACTGTTTTTT. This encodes CASSPERTATNEKLFF.

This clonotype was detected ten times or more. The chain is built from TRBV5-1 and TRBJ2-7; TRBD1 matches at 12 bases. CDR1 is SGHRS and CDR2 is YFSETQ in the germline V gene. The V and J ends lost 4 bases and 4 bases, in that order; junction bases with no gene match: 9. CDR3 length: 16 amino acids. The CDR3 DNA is TGCGCCAGCAGCGACGAGGGACAGGGGGCTGGTTACGAGCAGTACTTC. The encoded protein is CASSDEGQGAGYEQYF.

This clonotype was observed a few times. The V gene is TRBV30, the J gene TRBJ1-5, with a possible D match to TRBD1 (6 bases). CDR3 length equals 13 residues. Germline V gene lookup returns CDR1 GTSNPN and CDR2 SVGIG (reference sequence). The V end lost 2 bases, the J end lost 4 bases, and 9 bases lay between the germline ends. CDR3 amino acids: CAWSRTANQPQHF. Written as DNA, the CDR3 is TGTGCCTGGAGTAGGACAGCAAATCAGCCCCAGCATTTT.

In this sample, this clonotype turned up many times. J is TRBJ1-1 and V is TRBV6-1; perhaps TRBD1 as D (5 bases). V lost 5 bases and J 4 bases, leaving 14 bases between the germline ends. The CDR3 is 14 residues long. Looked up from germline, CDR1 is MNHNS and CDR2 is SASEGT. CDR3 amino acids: CASSHLTGATEAFF. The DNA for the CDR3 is TGTGCCAGCAGTCATCTCACAGGAGCCACTGAAGCTTTCTTT.

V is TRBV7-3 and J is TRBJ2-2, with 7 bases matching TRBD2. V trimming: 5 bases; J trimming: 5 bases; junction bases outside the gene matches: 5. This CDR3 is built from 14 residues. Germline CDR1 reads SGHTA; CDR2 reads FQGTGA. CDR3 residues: CASSLTSLTGELFF. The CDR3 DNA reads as TGTGCCAGCAGCCTGACTAGCCTAACCGGGGAGCTGTTTTTT.

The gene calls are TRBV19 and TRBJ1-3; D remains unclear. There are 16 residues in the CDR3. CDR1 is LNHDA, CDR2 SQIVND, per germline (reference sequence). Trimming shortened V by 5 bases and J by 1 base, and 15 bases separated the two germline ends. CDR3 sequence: CASSAQERTSGNTIYF. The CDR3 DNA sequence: TGTGCCAGTAGTGCCCAGGAACGGACGTCTGGAAACACCATATATTTT.

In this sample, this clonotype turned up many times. CDR3 sequence: CAISEGVEQYF. The CDR3 coding sequence is TGTGCCATCAGTGAGGGGGTGGAGCAGTACTTC. This chain connects TRBV10-3 to TRBJ2-7, with D unclear. This CDR3 has 11 amino acids. Trimming removed 2 bases at V and 7 bases at J, with 6 bases between. Germline V lookup: CDR1 ENHRY, CDR2 SYGVKD.

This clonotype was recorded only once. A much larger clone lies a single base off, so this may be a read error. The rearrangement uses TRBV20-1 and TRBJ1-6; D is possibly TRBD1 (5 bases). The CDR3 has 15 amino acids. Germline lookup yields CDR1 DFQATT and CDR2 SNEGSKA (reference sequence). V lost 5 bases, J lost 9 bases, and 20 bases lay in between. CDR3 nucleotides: TGCAGTGCTCGAAACCCGGGACGGAATAGTTCACCCCTCCACTTT. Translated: CSARNPGRNSSPLHF.

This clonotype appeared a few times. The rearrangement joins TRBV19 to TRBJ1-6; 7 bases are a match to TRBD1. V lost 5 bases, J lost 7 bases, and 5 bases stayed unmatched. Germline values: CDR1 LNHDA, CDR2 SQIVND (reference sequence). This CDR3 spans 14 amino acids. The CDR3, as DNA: TGTGCCAGTAGTCCGCGGGACAGAAATTCACCCCTCCACTTT. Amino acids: CASSPRDRNSPLHF. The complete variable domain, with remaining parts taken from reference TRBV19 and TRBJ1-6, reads DGGITQSPKYLFRKEGQNVTLSCEQNLNHDAMYWYRQDPGQGLRLIYYSQIVNDFQKGDIAEGYSVSREKKESFPLTVTSAQKNPTAFYLCASSPRDRNSPLHFGNGTRLTVT.

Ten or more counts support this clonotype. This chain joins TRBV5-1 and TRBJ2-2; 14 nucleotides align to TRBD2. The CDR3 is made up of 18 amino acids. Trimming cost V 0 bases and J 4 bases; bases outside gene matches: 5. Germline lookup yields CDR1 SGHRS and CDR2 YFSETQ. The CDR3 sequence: CASSLGLAGGHITGELFF. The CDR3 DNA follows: TGCGCCAGCAGCTTGGGACTAGCGGGAGGGCATATCACCGGGGAGCTGTTTTTT. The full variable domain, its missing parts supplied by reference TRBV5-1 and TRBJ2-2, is KAGVTQTPRYLIKTRGQQVTLSCSPISGHRSVSWYQQTPGQGLQFLFEYFSETQRNKGNFPGRFSGRQFSNSRSEMNVSTLELGDSALYLCASSLGLAGGHITGELFFGEGSRLTVL.

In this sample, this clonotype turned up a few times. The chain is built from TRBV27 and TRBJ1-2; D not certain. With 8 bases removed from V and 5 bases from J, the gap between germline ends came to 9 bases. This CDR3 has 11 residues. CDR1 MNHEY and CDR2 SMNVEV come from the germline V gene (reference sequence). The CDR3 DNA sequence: TGTGCCAGCTCAAAAGGTTATGGCTACACCTTC. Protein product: CASSKGYGYTF.